Following are 24 T cell receptor beta chains from one sample sequenced in a study of patients and donors after allogeneic stem cell transplantation. TCRdb reprocessed the RT-PCR reads with MiXCR, giving one entry per CDR3 protein. This table holds about 2,500 distinct CDR3 sequences, under 9% found once. What was sequenced was blood, either unsorted or a sorted T cell fraction (not recorded which). All receptors derive from a human donor who was either an allogeneic HSCT recipient or a stem cell or donor lymphocyte infusion donor (not recorded which). It is not recorded whose cells these are; they may come from a transplant donor.

The chain joins TRBV5-5 to TRBJ1-5; 9 bases align to TRBD1. Germline V gene lookup returns CDR1 SGHKS and CDR2 YYEKEE (reference sequence). Germline trimming cut 3 bases from V and 7 bases from J; bases unmatched to any gene: 2. The CDR3 length is 13 residues. The CDR3 nucleotides are TGTGCCAGCAGCTGGACAGGGGACCAGCCCCAGCATTTT. Its protein product is CASSWTGDQPQHF.

This clonotype is termed medium-sized. V and J are TRBV7-8 and TRBJ2-2; D not resolved. Deletions cut 1 base from V and 4 bases from J, with 7 bases between. This CDR3 has 14 residues. CDR1 SGHVS and CDR2 FQNEAQ come from the germline V gene. The CDR3 coding sequence is TGTGCCAGCAGCTTAGGTTTAGGCACCGGGGAGCTGTTTTTT. Translation gives CASSLGLGTGELFF.

The chain links TRBV29-1 to TRBJ2-1, with 9 bases fitting TRBD2. CDR3 length: 14 amino acids. J gave up 8 bases and V 5 bases, and 10 bases lay outside the gene matches. From germline, CDR1 is SQVTM and CDR2 ANQGSEA. The CDR3 nucleotides are TGCAGCGTTCGTCAACCTAGCGGGGTTGATGAGCAGTTCTTC. Translation gives CSVRQPSGVDEQFF.

This clonotype appeared a few times. The chain links TRBV5-1 to TRBJ2-1; tentative D call: TRBD2 (6 bases). The CDR3 totals 13 residues. Between the trimmed V and J ends, which lost 7 bases and 5 bases, there was a span of 13 bases. Per germline, CDR1 SGHRS and CDR2 YFSETQ. CDR3 amino acids: CASGRDSNNEQFF. CDR3 in DNA: TGCGCCAGCGGACGGGACTCGAACAATGAGCAGTTCTTC.

The gene calls are TRBV10-3 and TRBJ1-5; tentatively, D is TRBD1 (6 bases). V was pared by 10 bases and J by 6 bases, with 13 bases between. This CDR3 comprises 12 residues. The germline gives CDR1 ENHRY, CDR2 SYGVKD. CDR3 protein: CASRQEGQPQHF. The DNA of the CDR3 is TGTGCCAGCCGACAGGAGGGTCAGCCCCAGCATTTT.

This clonotype is medium-sized (0.01 to 0.1%). The V call is TRBV14, the J call TRBJ1-1; D not resolved. CDR3 length equals 13 residues. V shed 4 bases and J shed 1 base, with 7 bases lying between them. CDR1 SGHDN and CDR2 FVKESK come from the germline V gene. Written as DNA, the CDR3 is TGTGCCAGCAGCCGCTCCGCGAACACTGAAGCTTTCTTT. Encoded protein: CASSRSANTEAFF. Together with reference TRBV14 and TRBJ1-1, the CDR3 gives the full variable domain: EAGVTQFPSHSVIEKGQTVTLRCDPISGHDNLYWYRRVMGKEIKFLLHFVKESKQDESGMPNNRFLAERTGGTYSTLKVQPAELEDSGVYFCASSRSANTEAFFGQGTRLTVV.

This chain links TRBV29-1 with TRBJ1-2, with 10 bases identical to TRBD1. CDR1 is SQVTM and CDR2 is ANQGSEA in the germline V gene. This CDR3 is 13 amino acids long. The V segment lost 7 bases and the J segment 6 bases; nucleotides outside the gene matches: 8. CDR3 in amino acids: CSAGPGTGDGYTF. CDR3 DNA sequence: TGCAGCGCCGGACCGGGGACAGGGGATGGCTACACCTTC.

Within the sample, this clonotype is medium-sized. The chain joins TRBV19 to TRBJ2-1, with D perhaps matching TRBD1 (6 bases). Per the germline V gene, CDR1 is LNHDA and CDR2 is SQIVND (reference sequence). V was trimmed by 6 bases and J by 5 bases, leaving 11 bases between them. The CDR3 length is 13 residues. This CDR3 reads CASSKGQNNEQFF. The CDR3 DNA reads as TGTGCCAGTAGCAAAGGACAGAACAATGAGCAGTTCTTC.

This clonotype was detected only a few times. V usage is TRBV5-1 and J usage is TRBJ2-1; TRBD1 agrees at 9 bases. Germline CDR1 is SGHRS and CDR2 is YFSETQ. The length of the CDR3 is 16 residues. Trimming cost V 4 bases and J 12 bases; bases outside gene matches: 17. This CDR3 reads CASSLQPGQGRYVQFF. The CDR3 DNA sequence: TGCGCCAGCAGCCTGCAACCGGGACAGGGACGGTATGTGCAGTTCTTC. Full variable domain (outside the CDR3, taken from reference TRBV5-1 and TRBJ2-1): KAGVTQTPRYLIKTRGQQVTLSCSPISGHRSVSWYQQTPGQGLQFLFEYFSETQRNKGNFPGRFSGRQFSNSRSEMNVSTLELGDSALYLCASSLQPGQGRYVQFFGPGTRLTVL.

This clonotype is large within its sample. V gene TRBV21-1 combines with J gene TRBJ2-4. TRBV21-1 is shown as a pseudogene. This CDR3 comprises 16 residues. The CDR3, as DNA: TGTGCCAGCAGCAAACCGGTTTGGAGCGAGAAAAACATTCAGTACTTC. Its translation: CASSKPVWSEKNIQYF.

This clonotype is medium-sized in the sample. This rearrangement joins TRBV7-6 to TRBJ2-7; a possible D gene is TRBD1 (6 bases). This CDR3 is 15 amino acids long. The germline gives CDR1 SGHVS, CDR2 FNYEAQ. Trimming stripped 2 bases from V and 3 bases from J, with 14 bases between. CDR3 in amino acids: CASSLSGTSFYEQYF. CDR3 sequence (DNA): TGTGCCAGCAGCTTATCCGGGACATCCTTCTACGAGCAGTACTTC.

In its sample, this clonotype ranks as medium-sized. The CDR3 sequence: CSARGGRGTEAFF. The CDR3 DNA follows: TGCAGTGCTAGAGGCGGGAGGGGCACTGAAGCTTTCTTT. This chain links TRBV20-1 with TRBJ1-1; perhaps TRBD1 as D (5 bases). The CDR3 spans 13 residues. V was clipped by 1 base and J by 4 bases, with 10 bases between them. Per the germline V gene, CDR1 is DFQATT and CDR2 is SNEGSKA (reference sequence).

This clonotype has a handful of counts. The rearrangement joins TRBV19 to TRBJ2-3; weak D call: TRBD2 (5 bases). CDR1 LNHDA and CDR2 SQIVND come from the germline V gene (reference sequence). This CDR3 region has 14 residues. Trimming pared 3 bases from V and 5 bases from J, leaving 12 bases between. DNA of the CDR3: TGTGCCAGTAGTATCAGTGGACTCCTAGATACGCAGTATTTT. Its protein product is CASSISGLLDTQYF.

V gene TRBV5-1 combines with J gene TRBJ1-1; no firm D call. Germline values: CDR1 SGHRS, CDR2 YFSETQ. The CDR3 extends over 15 amino acids. Trimming stripped 0 bases from V and 5 bases from J, with 14 bases between. DNA for the CDR3: TGCGCCAGCAGCTTGGCTTGGCAGGCTGGGACTGAAGCTTTCTTT. It encodes CASSLAWQAGTEAFF.

This rearrangement joins TRBV5-1 to TRBJ2-1; the D is unclear. The CDR3 is 14 residues long. The V gene's germline CDR1 is SGHRS and CDR2 YFSETQ. V lost 4 bases and J lost 0, with 8 bases in between. The DNA for the CDR3 is TGCGCCAGCAGCGACCCGAGCTCCTACAATGAGCAGTTCTTC. Its translation is CASSDPSSYNEQFF.

This clonotype counts as medium-sized. This chain connects TRBV23-1 to TRBJ1-2; D is unclear. TRBV23-1 is identified as an open reading frame with a role that is uncertain. The V end was cut by 0 bases, the J end by 4 bases, with 12 bases between. This CDR3 region has 15 residues. This CDR3 reads CASSQSMAVFYGYTF. The DNA for the CDR3 is TGCGCCAGCAGTCAATCTATGGCCGTTTTCTATGGCTACACCTTC.

This clonotype was detected only a few times. The V call is TRBV5-1, the J call TRBJ2-3; D perhaps matches TRBD1 (6 bases). Between the trimmed V and J ends, which lost 3 bases and 0 bases, there was a span of 11 bases. CDR1 is SGHRS and CDR2 is YFSETQ in the germline V gene. CDR3 length: 15 amino acids. CDR3 protein: CASSYQGTSTDTQYF. DNA for the CDR3: TGCGCCAGCAGCTATCAGGGGACAAGCACAGATACGCAGTATTTT.

This clonotype is categorized as large. J is TRBJ2-1 and V is TRBV7-3; 14 bases align to TRBD2. J gave up 7 bases and V 1 base, and 9 bases lay outside the gene matches. The germline V gene has CDR1 SGHTA and CDR2 FQGTGA. This CDR3 comprises 18 residues. CDR3 region: CASSLMAGTSGRGNEQFF. The DNA for the CDR3 is TGTGCCAGCAGCTTAATGGCCGGGACTAGCGGGAGAGGTAATGAGCAGTTCTTC.

By share, this clonotype counts as medium-sized. V and J are TRBV7-2 and TRBJ1-1, with D possibly being TRBD1 (5 bases). In germline, CDR1 is SGHTA, CDR2 FQGNSA. Trimming stripped 5 bases from V and 9 bases from J, with 10 bases between. CDR3 size: 11 residues. The CDR3 spells CASSAGLQAFF. CDR3 coding DNA: TGTGCCAGCAGCGCGGGACTTCAAGCTTTCTTT.

This clonotype is medium-sized in the sample. The chain links TRBV7-2 to TRBJ2-5; TRBD2 agrees at 9 bases. The CDR3 is 14 residues long. The ends lost 4 bases at V and 1 base at J; junction bases unmatched: 1. Germline-derived CDR1 and CDR2 are SGHTA and FQGNSA. The CDR3 DNA follows: TGTGCCAGCAGCTCTAGCGGGATCCAAGAGACCCAGTACTTC. It codes for CASSSSGIQETQYF.

This chain joins TRBV5-6 and TRBJ2-5; weak D call: TRBD2 (6 bases). Germline assignment: CDR1 SGHDT and CDR2 YYEEEE. The CDR3 has 13 residues. V was pared by 1 base and J by 7 bases, with 11 bases between. The CDR3 is CASSLMEGRTQYF. The CDR3 bases are TGTGCCAGCAGCTTGATGGAGGGAAGGACCCAGTACTTC.

This clonotype is categorized as medium-sized (0.01 to 0.1%). The rearrangement links TRBV27 to TRBJ2-7, with D possibly matching TRBD1 (5 bases). The germline V gene has CDR1 MNHEY and CDR2 SMNVEV (reference sequence). V lost 0 bases and J 4 bases, leaving 10 bases between the germline ends. This CDR3 region has 14 residues. Here the CDR3 reads CASSLSAGMYEQYF. The DNA for the CDR3 is TGTGCCAGCAGTTTATCCGCAGGGATGTACGAGCAGTACTTC.

In its sample, this clonotype is medium-sized. This rearrangement joins TRBV7-3 to TRBJ2-1; D perhaps matches TRBD2 (6 bases). CDR3 length: 16 residues. V lost 5 bases and J 2 bases, leaving 16 bases between the germline ends. Germline CDR1 and CDR2: SGHTA and FQGTGA. The CDR3 DNA reads as TGTGCCAGCAGCCCGGGAAGACTAGGCCCCTACAATGAGCAGTTCTTC. Protein product: CASSPGRLGPYNEQFF.

This clonotype is deemed medium-sized. This chain joins TRBV21-1 and TRBJ2-1; the table's D call, TRBD2, was not checked against the DNA. TRBV21-1 represents a pseudogene. The CDR3 covers 13 residues. The CDR3 spells CAIERLEGNEQFF. The CDR3 DNA sequence: TGTGCCATCGAAAGACTAGAAGGCAATGAGCAGTTCTTC.